The 29 T cell receptor beta chains presented below share a single source sample, sequenced in a study of PD-1 blockade in classical Hodgkin lymphoma. Produced via immunoSEQ multiplex PCR; TCRdb's table is partial and in-frame only. The sample holds around 53,000 clones, about 75% seen once. The time point here: cycle 4 day 1 (C4D1), after less than 7 weeks of nivolumab. Each and every patient relapsed after autologous stem cell transplantation, and patients got differing brentuximab vedotin exposure. This sample comprised peripheral blood mononuclear cells (PBMCs), obtained before the fourth cycle of nivolumab. The receptors here all came from a human donor with classical Hodgkin lymphoma.

The gene calls are TRBV7-8 and TRBJ1-1, with no clear D. The CDR3 covers 13 residues. Looked up from germline, CDR1 is SGHVS and CDR2 is FQNEAQ. With 5 bases removed from V and 1 base from J, the gap between germline ends came to 8 bases. CDR3 nucleotide sequence: TGTGCCAGCAGCCGCAACAGGAACACTGAAGCTTTCTTT. Its translation: CASSRNRNTEAFF.

The chain has TRBV5-1 and TRBJ1-2, with TRBD1 identical over 7 bases. The CDR3 runs 15 residues. CDR1 SGHRS and CDR2 YFSETQ come from the germline V gene. Trimming removed 2 bases from V and 0 bases from J; junction bases left unmatched: 4. CDR3 DNA: TGCGCCAGCAGCTTAGGGCAGGGGGCTAACTATGGCTACACCTTC. It yields the protein CASSLGQGANYGYTF.

The rearrangement joins TRBV11-2 to TRBJ2-3; TRBD2 matches 9 bases. Germline CDR1 SGHAT, CDR2 FQNNGV. J was trimmed by 8 bases and V by 4 bases; bases with no gene match: 7. The CDR3 has 14 residues. CDR3 in amino acids: CASSSVAGEGTQYF. The DNA for the CDR3 is TGTGCCAGCAGCTCAGTAGCGGGAGAAGGTACGCAGTATTTT. Looking up the rest from reference TRBV11-2 and TRBJ2-3 gives the full variable domain: EAGVAQSPRYKIIEKRQSVAFWCNPISGHATLYWYQQILGQGPKLLIQFQNNGVVDDSQLPKDRFSAERLKGVDSTLKIQPAKLEDSAVYLCASSSVAGEGTQYFGPGTRLTVL.

V is TRBV5-1 and J is TRBJ2-3; D not certain. The CDR3 runs to 13 residues. Germline V gene lookup returns CDR1 SGHRS and CDR2 YFSETQ. The V and J ends lost 0 bases and 3 bases respectively, with 5 bases between them. The CDR3: CASSLEQTDTQYF. Here the CDR3 DNA reads TGCGCCAGCAGCTTGGAACAGACAGATACGCAGTATTTT.

V usage is TRBV6-5 and J usage is TRBJ2-1; 9 bases are shared with TRBD2. The CDR3 covers 16 residues. V was pared by 4 bases and J by 0 bases, with 4 bases of the junction left unmatched. Germline V gene lookup returns CDR1 MNHEY and CDR2 SVGAGI. CDR3 region: CASSFRLAASYNEQFF. The CDR3, as DNA: TGTGCCAGCAGTTTCCGACTAGCGGCCTCCTACAATGAGCAGTTCTTC.

This clone has just one count. The chain joins TRBV5-1 to TRBJ1-3; D ambiguous. Per germline, CDR1 SGHRS and CDR2 YFSETQ. The CDR3 consists of 15 residues. Trimming stripped 4 bases from V and 2 bases from J, with 13 bases between. The CDR3 bases are TGCGCCAGCAGCGATCCCGTAAGGGCTGGAAACACCATATATTTT. It translates to CASSDPVRAGNTIYF.

The J gene is TRBJ2-7, the V gene TRBV7-8, with TRBD1 matching 7 bases. Germline lookup yields CDR1 SGHVS and CDR2 FQNEAQ. This CDR3 spans 15 amino acids. With 1 base clipped from V and 2 bases from J, the junction kept 5 bases outside the gene matches. This chain's CDR3 is CASSLDRQGTYEQYF. In DNA form, the CDR3 reads TGTGCCAGCAGCTTAGACCGACAGGGTACCTACGAGCAGTACTTC.

The chain uses TRBV6-1 and TRBJ1-2; D is undetermined. The CDR3 loop spans 14 amino acids. CDR1 and CDR2 from the germline V gene are MNHNS and SASEGT. The V and J ends lost 5 bases and 8 bases respectively, with 18 bases between them. This CDR3 is CASSWTDLRRGYTF. The CDR3 DNA sequence: TGTGCCAGCAGTTGGACGGATCTACGGCGGGGCTACACCTTC.

V is TRBV29-1 and J is TRBJ2-1; 7 positions agree with TRBD2. CDR1 and CDR2 from the germline V gene are SQVTM and ANQGSEA. V shed 5 bases and J 5 bases; nucleotides not matched to a gene: 18. The CDR3 runs to 17 residues. The CDR3 DNA follows: TGCAGCGTTCTCCCCCACGAGGGCGGGAGTTCGGACAATGAGCAGTTCTTC. Amino acid sequence: CSVLPHEGGSSDNEQFF.

The rearrangement links TRBV11-2 to TRBJ2-3; D might be TRBD2 (6 bases). Germline CDR1 SGHAT, CDR2 FQNNGV. The CDR3 has 15 amino acids. V lost 2 bases and J lost 2, with 11 bases in between. The CDR3 here is CASSLNAGSTDTQYF. The CDR3 coding sequence is TGTGCCAGCAGCTTAAACGCGGGGTCCACAGATACGCAGTATTTT.

This clone came up once. One end of the junction fails to match germline, which may point to a read error. The chain combines TRBV7-7 with TRBJ2-1, with a weak D call TRBD1 (5 bases). CDR1 is SSHAT and CDR2 is FNYEAQ in the germline V gene (reference sequence). This CDR3 is built from 13 residues. The CDR3 region is CASSLDSYNEQFF. The CDR3 nucleotides read TGTGCTAGCAGCTTAGACAGCTACAATGAGCAGTTCTTC.

The rearrangement links TRBV28 to TRBJ1-4; no reliable D call. The CDR3 runs 13 residues. CDR1 MDHEN and CDR2 SYDVKM come from the germline V gene. Trimming pared 1 base from V and 7 bases from J, leaving 7 bases between. CDR3 in DNA: TGTGCCAGCAGTTTATTCCAGGTTGAAAAACTGTTTTTT. It codes for CASSLFQVEKLFF.

This clone was counted only a few times. The V gene is TRBV19, the J gene TRBJ2-7; D is perhaps TRBD1 (6 bases). From germline, CDR1 is LNHDA and CDR2 SQIVND (reference sequence). V gave up 5 bases and J gave up 4 bases, with 9 bases separating them. The CDR3 extends over 12 amino acids. The CDR3 DNA is TGTGCCAGTAGTCCCAGGGGTTACGAGCAGTACTTC. Residues: CASSPRGYEQYF.

In its sample, this clone was seen once. The CDR3, as DNA: TGTGCCAGCAGTGAAAGGAGGGTAGACAGGGGGGAGACCCAGTACTTC. It translates to CASSERRVDRGETQYF. The rearrangement uses TRBV6-1 and TRBJ2-5; 9 bases match TRBD1. This CDR3 has 16 amino acids. V shed 2 bases and J 5 bases; nucleotides not matched to a gene: 9. Germline V gene sequence: CDR1 MNHNS, CDR2 SASEGT.

This chain connects TRBV5-4 to TRBJ1-4; 10 bases fit TRBD1. Germline assignment: CDR1 SGHNT and CDR2 YYREEE (reference sequence). This CDR3 comprises 15 residues. V was clipped by 5 bases and J by 4 bases; unmatched bases: 5. This CDR3 is CASSWDRGLNEKLFF. CDR3 coding DNA: TGTGCCAGCAGTTGGGACAGGGGACTTAATGAAAAACTGTTTTTT.

The V and J genes are TRBV10-3 and TRBJ2-7, with 9 bases aligning to TRBD1. This CDR3 spans 15 amino acids. CDR1 ENHRY and CDR2 SYGVKD come from the germline V gene. The J segment lost 5 bases and the V segment lost 6 bases, leaving 11 bases of the junction unmatched. The CDR3 nucleotides read TGTGCCATCAGACCCTATGACAGGGGGTCCAACGAGCAGTACTTC. This translates into CAIRPYDRGSNEQYF.

The rearrangement links TRBV5-6 to TRBJ2-5; the D gene is possibly TRBD1 (6 bases). Germline CDR1 reads SGHDT; CDR2 reads YYEEEE. V lost 4 bases, J lost 1 base, and 11 bases lay in between. The CDR3 runs to 14 residues. CDR3 amino acids: CASSPDRFQETQYF. The CDR3 DNA reads TGTGCCAGCAGCCCAGACAGGTTCCAAGAGACCCAGTACTTC.

The chain employs TRBV11-2 and TRBJ2-4, with 9 positions matching TRBD1. The V gene's germline CDR1 is SGHAT and CDR2 FQNNGV. This CDR3 contains 16 residues. After removal of 6 bases from V and 4 bases from J, the junction contained 10 bases not matched to a gene. As DNA, the CDR3 is TGTGCCAGCAGTTATTCGCCCGGGACAGGGAAAAACATTCAGTACTTC. It is translated as CASSYSPGTGKNIQYF.

The V and J genes are TRBV6-1 and TRBJ1-1; D gene ambiguous. Germline-derived CDR1 and CDR2 are MNHNS and SASEGT. This CDR3 comprises 13 residues. The ends were cut back, 4 bases at V and 3 bases at J, with 9 bases in the middle. CDR3 nucleotide sequence: TGTGCCAGCAGTGCAGGCCTCTACACTGAAGCTTTCTTT. Protein: CASSAGLYTEAFF.

The chain combines TRBV19 with TRBJ2-1, with D perhaps matching TRBD1 or TRBD2 (6 bases each). Germline assignment: CDR1 LNHDA and CDR2 SQIVND (reference sequence). V shed 3 bases and J shed 10 bases, with 28 bases lying between them. CDR3 size: 18 residues. The CDR3 DNA reads TGTGCCAGTAGTATCGGTTGGGGGGCGGGATTACTTCAGGGGGAGCAGTTCTTC. Its protein is CASSIGWGAGLLQGEQFF.

J is TRBJ1-4 and V is TRBV4-1; D may be TRBD1 (6 bases). Trimming took 0 bases from V and 2 from J, leaving 19 bases between them. CDR3 size: 19 residues. Per the germline V gene, CDR1 is MGHRA and CDR2 is YSYEKL. The CDR3 loop is CASSQEGVGGRRTNEKLFF. DNA of the CDR3: TGCGCCAGCAGCCAAGAGGGTGTGGGGGGCAGGAGGACTAATGAAAAACTGTTTTTT.

The chain joins TRBV6-5 to TRBJ2-7, with a possible D match to TRBD1 (5 bases). CDR3 length equals 13 residues. V lost 2 bases, J lost 2 bases, and 7 bases lay in between. Germline CDR1 MNHEY, CDR2 SVGAGI. The CDR3 region is CASSYARAYEQYF. The CDR3 bases are TGTGCCAGCAGTTACGCCAGGGCCTACGAGCAGTACTTC.

V gene TRBV12-2 combines with J gene TRBJ1-5; the table's TRBD1 call for D was not verified on the DNA. TRBV12-2 constitutes a pseudogene. The CDR3 consists of 15 residues. The CDR3 reads CASRLTTGSNQPQHF. In DNA, the CDR3 is TGTGCAAGTCGCTTAACAACAGGGTCCAATCAGCCCCAGCATTTT.

The chain recombines TRBV5-1 with TRBJ2-1; D not resolved. The CDR3 loop spans 16 amino acids. Germline V gene lookup returns CDR1 SGHRS and CDR2 YFSETQ. Trimming shortened V by 2 bases and J by 1 base, and 13 bases separated the two germline ends. The CDR3 here is CASSFSRQGSYNEQFF. CDR3 DNA sequence: TGCGCCAGCAGCTTTTCTCGACAAGGGTCCTACAATGAGCAGTTCTTC.

The chain employs TRBV29-1 and TRBJ2-7, with TRBD1 identical over 8 bases. CDR1 and CDR2 from the germline V gene are SQVTM and ANQGSEA. V lost 4 bases to trimming and J lost 3 bases; unmatched junction nucleotides: 2. This CDR3 has 12 residues. CDR3 in amino acids: CSVGTGRYEQYF. CDR3 sequence (DNA): TGCAGCGTTGGGACAGGGCGCTACGAGCAGTACTTC.

The chain recombines TRBV5-1 with TRBJ2-6; 9 bases match TRBD1. CDR1 is SGHRS, CDR2 YFSETQ, per germline. With 3 bases clipped from V and 4 bases from J, the junction kept 11 bases outside the gene matches. CDR3 length: 18 residues. CDR3 bases: TGCGCCAGCAGCTCCTCGGGGACAGGGATTGGAGGGGCCAACGTCCTGACTTTC. Translated: CASSSSGTGIGGANVLTF.

This chain uses TRBV5-5 with TRBJ1-2; D is perhaps TRBD1 (6 bases). The CDR3 spans 13 residues. Germline CDR1 and CDR2: SGHKS and YYEKEE (reference sequence). V was trimmed by 1 base and J by 4 bases, leaving 8 bases between them. CDR3 in amino acids: CASSLTGIYGYTF. The CDR3 coding sequence is TGTGCCAGCAGCTTGACAGGGATCTATGGCTACACCTTC.

The chain employs TRBV7-2 and TRBJ2-5; 12 nucleotides match TRBD2. Germline CDR1 SGHTA, CDR2 FQGNSA. The CDR3 runs to 19 residues. The ends lost 2 bases at V and 0 bases at J; junction bases unmatched: 10. The CDR3 loop is CASSLSLGLAGGYQETQYF. The CDR3 DNA reads as TGTGCCAGCAGCTTAAGTCTTGGGCTAGCGGGAGGGTACCAAGAGACCCAGTACTTC.

There are a few counts of this clone. The rearrangement uses TRBV6-5 and TRBJ1-3; tentative D call: TRBD1 (5 bases). Germline V gives CDR1 MNHEY, CDR2 SVGAGI. V gave up 7 bases and J gave up 2 bases, with 15 bases separating them. CDR3 size: 15 residues. CDR3 in amino acids: CASTPRGAAGNTIYF. Written as DNA, the CDR3 is TGTGCCAGCACCCCGAGGGGCGCTGCTGGAAACACCATATATTTT.